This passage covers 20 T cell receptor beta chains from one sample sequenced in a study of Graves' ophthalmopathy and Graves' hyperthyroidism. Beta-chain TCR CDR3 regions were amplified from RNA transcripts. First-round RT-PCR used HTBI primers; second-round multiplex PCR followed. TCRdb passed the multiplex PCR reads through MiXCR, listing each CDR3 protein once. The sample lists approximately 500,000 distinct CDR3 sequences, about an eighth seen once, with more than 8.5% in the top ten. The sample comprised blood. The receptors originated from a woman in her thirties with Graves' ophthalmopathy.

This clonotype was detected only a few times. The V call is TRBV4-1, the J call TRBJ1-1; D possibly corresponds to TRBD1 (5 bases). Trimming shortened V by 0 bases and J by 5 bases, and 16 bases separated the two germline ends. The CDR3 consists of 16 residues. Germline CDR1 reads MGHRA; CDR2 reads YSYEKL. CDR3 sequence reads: CASSQEVGGRGTEAFF. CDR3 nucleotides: TGCGCCAGCAGCCAAGAGGTGGGGGGGAGAGGGACTGAAGCTTTCTTT.

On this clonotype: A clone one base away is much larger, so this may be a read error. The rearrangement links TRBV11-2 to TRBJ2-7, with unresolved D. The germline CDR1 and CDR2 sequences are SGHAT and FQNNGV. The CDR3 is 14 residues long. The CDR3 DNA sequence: TGTTCCAGCAGCTTAGATTGGGCCTCCTACGAGCAGTACTTC. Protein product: CSSSLDWASYEQYF.

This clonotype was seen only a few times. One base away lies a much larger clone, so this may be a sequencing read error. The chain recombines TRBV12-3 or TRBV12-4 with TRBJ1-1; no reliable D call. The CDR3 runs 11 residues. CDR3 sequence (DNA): TGTGCCAGCAGTTTAGACAGTCGAGCTTGCTTT. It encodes CASSLDSRACF.

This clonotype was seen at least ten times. The CDR3 spells CACPTGGRELFF. The CDR3 DNA sequence: TGTGCCTGCCCGACAGGGGGCAGGGAGCTGTTTTTT. The gene calls are TRBV30 and TRBJ2-2; 10 bases fit TRBD1. Trimming removed 6 bases from V and 9 bases from J; junction bases left unmatched: 4. Per the germline V gene, CDR1 is GTSNPN and CDR2 is SVGIG (reference sequence). This CDR3 is built from 12 residues. Filled out from reference TRBV30 and TRBJ2-2, the complete variable domain reads SQTIHQWPATLVQPVGSPLSLECTVEGTSNPNLYWYRQAAGRGLQLLFYSVGIGQISSEVPQNLSASRPQDRQFILSSKKLLLSDSGFYLCACPTGGRELFFGEGSRLTVL.

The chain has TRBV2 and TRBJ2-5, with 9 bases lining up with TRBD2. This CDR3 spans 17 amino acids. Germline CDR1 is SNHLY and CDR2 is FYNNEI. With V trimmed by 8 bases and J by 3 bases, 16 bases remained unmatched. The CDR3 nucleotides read TGTGCCAGCTCCAAATTAGGTGGCGGGAGGGGGGAAGAGACCCAGTACTTC. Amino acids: CASSKLGGGRGEETQYF. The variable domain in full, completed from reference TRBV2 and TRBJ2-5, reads EPEVTQTPSHQVTQMGQEVILRCVPISNHLYFYWYRQILGQKVEFLVSFYNNEISEKSEIFDDQFSVERPDGSNFTLKIRSTKLEDSAMYFCASSKLGGGRGEETQYFGPGTRLLVL.

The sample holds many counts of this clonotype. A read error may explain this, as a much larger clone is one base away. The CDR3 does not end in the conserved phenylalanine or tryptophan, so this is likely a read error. DNA for the CDR3: TGTGCCAGCAGTCGACTAGCGGGGTTATACGAGCAGTACTCC. It specifies CASSRLAGLYEQYS. The chain is built from TRBV6-1 and TRBJ2-7, with 11 bases identical to TRBD2. V was pared by 5 bases and J by 4 bases, with 4 bases of the junction left unmatched. The germline gives CDR1 MNHNS, CDR2 SASEGT. The CDR3 loop spans 14 amino acids.

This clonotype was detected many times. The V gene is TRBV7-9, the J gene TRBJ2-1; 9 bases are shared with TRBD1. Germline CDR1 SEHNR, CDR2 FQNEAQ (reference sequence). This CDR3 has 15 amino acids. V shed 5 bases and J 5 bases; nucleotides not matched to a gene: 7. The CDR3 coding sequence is TGTGCCAGCAGCGCCTGGACAGGGGCGGACAATGAGCAGTTCTTC. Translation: CASSAWTGADNEQFF.

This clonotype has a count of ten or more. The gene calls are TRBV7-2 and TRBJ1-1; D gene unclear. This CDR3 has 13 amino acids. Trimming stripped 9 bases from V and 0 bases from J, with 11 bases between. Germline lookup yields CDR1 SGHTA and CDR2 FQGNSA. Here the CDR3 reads CASKQSMNTEAFF. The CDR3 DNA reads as TGTGCCAGTAAACAGAGCATGAACACTGAAGCTTTCTTT.

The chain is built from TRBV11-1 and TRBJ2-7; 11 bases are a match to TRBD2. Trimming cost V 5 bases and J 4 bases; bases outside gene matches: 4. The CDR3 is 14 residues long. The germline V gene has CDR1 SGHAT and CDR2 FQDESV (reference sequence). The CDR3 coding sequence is TGTGCCAGCAGCCTCTCTAGCGGGAGGTACGAGCAGTACTTC. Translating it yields CASSLSSGRYEQYF.

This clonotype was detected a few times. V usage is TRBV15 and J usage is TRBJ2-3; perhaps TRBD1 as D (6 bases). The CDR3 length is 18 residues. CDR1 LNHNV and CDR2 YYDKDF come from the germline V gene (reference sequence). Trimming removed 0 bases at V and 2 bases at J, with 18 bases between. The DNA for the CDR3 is TGTGCCACCAGCAGAGATCCCCACAGGGTACCCTACACAGATACGCAGTATTTT. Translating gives CATSRDPHRVPYTDTQYF.

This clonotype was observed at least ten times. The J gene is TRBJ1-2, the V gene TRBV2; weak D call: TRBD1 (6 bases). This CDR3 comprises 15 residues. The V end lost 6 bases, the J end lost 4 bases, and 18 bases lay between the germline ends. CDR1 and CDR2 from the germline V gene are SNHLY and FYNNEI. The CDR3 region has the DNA TGTGCCAGCAGAGGTTGGCGGGAAGGGGGCTATGGCTACACCTTC. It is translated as CASRGWREGGYGYTF.

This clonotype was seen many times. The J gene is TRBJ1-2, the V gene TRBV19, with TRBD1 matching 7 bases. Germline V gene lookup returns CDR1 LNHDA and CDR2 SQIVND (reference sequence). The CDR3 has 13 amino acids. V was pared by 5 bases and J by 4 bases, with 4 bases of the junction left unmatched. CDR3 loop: CASSRWDSYGYTF. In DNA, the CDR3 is TGTGCCAGTAGTCGGTGGGACAGCTATGGCTACACCTTC.

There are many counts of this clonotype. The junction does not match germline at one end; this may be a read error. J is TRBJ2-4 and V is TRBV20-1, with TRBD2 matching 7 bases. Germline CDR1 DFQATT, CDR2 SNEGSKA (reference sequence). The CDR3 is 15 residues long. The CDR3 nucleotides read TGCAGTGCTTGGGACTACCAGTTAGCCAAAAACATTAAGTACTTC. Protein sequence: CSAWDYQLAKNIKYF.

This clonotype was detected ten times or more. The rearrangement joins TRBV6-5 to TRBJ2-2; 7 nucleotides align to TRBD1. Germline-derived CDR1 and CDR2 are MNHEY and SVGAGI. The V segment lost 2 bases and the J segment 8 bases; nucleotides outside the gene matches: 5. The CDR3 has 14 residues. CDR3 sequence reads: CASSYARGYGELFF. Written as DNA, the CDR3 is TGTGCCAGCAGTTACGCCAGGGGGTATGGGGAGCTGTTTTTT.

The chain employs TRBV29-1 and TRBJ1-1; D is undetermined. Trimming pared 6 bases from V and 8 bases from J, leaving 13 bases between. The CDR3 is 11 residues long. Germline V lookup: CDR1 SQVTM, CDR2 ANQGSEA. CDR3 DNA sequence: TGCAGCGTCCAACCCGGGCCAGAAGCTTTCTTT. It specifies CSVQPGPEAFF.

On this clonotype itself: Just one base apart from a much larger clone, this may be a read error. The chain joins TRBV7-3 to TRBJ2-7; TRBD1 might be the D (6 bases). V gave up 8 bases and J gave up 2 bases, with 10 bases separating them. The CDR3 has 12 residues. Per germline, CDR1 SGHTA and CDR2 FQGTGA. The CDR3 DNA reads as TGTGCCAGCGGGGACAACCCCTACGAGCAGTACTTC. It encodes CASGDNPYEQYF.

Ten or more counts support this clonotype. DNA for the CDR3: TGTGCCAGCAGCTCCCGGAGGGAAGGAGATACGCAGTATTTT. Protein: CASSSRREGDTQYF. This chain connects TRBV7-3 to TRBJ2-3, with a tentative D call TRBD2 (6 bases). The CDR3 has 14 amino acids. V lost 4 bases to trimming and J lost 5 bases, with 13 bases between them. Germline CDR1 reads SGHTA; CDR2 reads FQGTGA.

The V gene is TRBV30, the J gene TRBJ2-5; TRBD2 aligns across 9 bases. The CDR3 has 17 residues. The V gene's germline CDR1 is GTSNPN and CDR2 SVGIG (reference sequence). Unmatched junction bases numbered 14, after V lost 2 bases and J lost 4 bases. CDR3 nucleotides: TGTGCCTGGAGTTGGTCTTCAGTAGCGGGGGCTTCAGAGACCCAGTACTTC. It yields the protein CAWSWSSVAGASETQYF.

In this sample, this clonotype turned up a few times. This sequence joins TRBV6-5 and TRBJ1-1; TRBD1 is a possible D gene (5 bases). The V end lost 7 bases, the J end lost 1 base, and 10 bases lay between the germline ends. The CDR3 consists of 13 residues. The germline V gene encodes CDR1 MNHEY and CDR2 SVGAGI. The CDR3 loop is CASMGGGNTEAFF. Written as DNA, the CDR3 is TGTGCCAGCATGGGGGGGGGGAACACTGAAGCTTTCTTT.

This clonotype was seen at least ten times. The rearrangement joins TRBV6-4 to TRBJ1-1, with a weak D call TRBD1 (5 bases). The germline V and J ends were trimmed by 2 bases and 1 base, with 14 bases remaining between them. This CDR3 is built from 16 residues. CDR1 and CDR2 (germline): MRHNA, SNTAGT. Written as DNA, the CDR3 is TGTGCCAGCAGTGACCCCCAAGGGGTTAAGAACACTGAAGCTTTCTTT. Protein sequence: CASSDPQGVKNTEAFF.